The rows below give T cell receptor beta chains drawn from one sample of a study of T cells in Graves' hyperthyroidism and ophthalmopathy. TCRdb ran MiXCR on the multiplex PCR reads and lists one entry per CDR3 protein. There are 500,000 to 650,000 distinct CDR3 sequences in the sample; less than 15% occur only once, and approximately 13% lies in the top ten. Sequences were obtained from blood. The receptors here all came from a woman aged 40-49 years with Graves' hyperthyroidism. Each CDR3 is given with its conserved first and last residue. Fields, in order: J gene, clone size, V gene, D gene, CDR3 protein, CDR3 DNA. A D gene is named only where the DNA matches it firmly. Only part of the rows carry a size: once, few, many, or a class if the clone is expanded.

>TRBJ2-5|few|TRBV5-1|.
CASSSDGSETQYF
TGCGCCAGCAGCTCGGATGGGTCGGAGACCCAGTACTTC
>TRBJ2-7|many|TRBV5-1|TRBD1
CATRASRDRGLVVQYF
TGCGCCACCAGAGCGTCCCGGGACAGGGGATTAGTAGTGCAGTACTTC
>TRBJ2-1|.|TRBV19|.
CASSIFDYNEQFF
TGTGCCAGTAGTATCTTCGACTACAATGAGCAGTTCTTC
>TRBJ1-4|many|TRBV28|.
CASSPPQGEKLFF
TGTGCCAGCAGTCCCCCCCAGGGTGAAAAACTGTTTTTT
>TRBJ2-7|many|TRBV27|TRBD1
CASRRTGGESSYEQYF
TGTGCCAGCAGAAGGACAGGGGGCGAGAGCTCCTACGAGCAGTACTTC
>TRBJ1-1|many|TRBV12-3/TRBV12-4|.
CASSSNGVGTEAFF
TGTGCCAGCAGTAGTAACGGGGTTGGCACTGAAGCTTTCTTT
>TRBJ1-1|many|TRBV4-1|.
CASSQTGIEAFF
TGCGCCAGCAGCCAAACAGGGATTGAAGCTTTCTTT
>TRBJ1-5|few|TRBV24-1|.
CATSDGTTTAYSNQPQHF
TGTGCCACCAGTGATGGCACAACGACAGCGTATAGCAATCAGCCCCAGCATTTT
>TRBJ2-1|.|TRBV20-1|.
CSARRGFEQFF
TGCAGTGCTAGGAGGGGGTTCGAGCAGTTCTTC
>TRBJ1-4|few|TRBV6-6|.
CASSYSRGKLFF
TGTGCCAGCAGTTACTCGAGGGGGAAACTGTTTTTT
>TRBJ1-5|many|TRBV12-3/TRBV12-4|TRBD1
CASSLSQGAEQPQHF
TGTGCCAGCAGTTTATCCCAGGGGGCCGAACAGCCCCAGCATTTT
>TRBJ1-1|many|TRBV2|.
CASSGRPGESFANTEAFF
TGTGCCAGCAGTGGACGTCCAGGGGAATCATTTGCGAACACTGAAGCTTTCTTT
>TRBJ2-1|.|TRBV7-9|.
CASSSRGTMYNEQFF
TGTGCCAGCAGCTCCAGGGGAACTATGTACAATGAGCAGTTCTTC
>TRBJ2-3|many|TRBV20-1|.
CSAPGADTQYF
TGCAGTGCTCCGGGGGCAGATACGCAGTATTTT
>TRBJ1-6|many|TRBV12-3/TRBV12-4|.
CASRRSGVDSPLHF
TGTGCCAGCAGAAGATCAGGGGTGGATTCACCCCTCCACTTT
>TRBJ2-5|many|TRBV28|.
CASSLPLNGRTQETQYF
TGTGCCAGCAGTTTACCCCTAAACGGGAGAACACAAGAGACCCAGTACTTC
>TRBJ1-5|.|TRBV20-1|.
CSARATQGNSNQPQHF
TGCAGTGCTAGAGCCACCCAGGGAAATAGCAATCAGCCCCAGCATTTT
>TRBJ2-7|.|TRBV19|TRBD1
CASSIGTGGDEQYF
TGTGCCAGTAGTATCGGGACAGGGGGCGACGAGCAGTACTTC
>TRBJ2-5|many|TRBV15|TRBD2
CATSRARGRVGETQYF
TGTGCCACCAGCAGAGCGCGGGGGAGGGTAGGAGAGACCCAGTACTTC
>TRBJ1-1|many|TRBV7-9|.
CASSLRAGAFF
TGTGCCAGCAGCTTACGGGCGGGAGCTTTCTTT
>TRBJ2-2|.|TRBV13|.
CASSFAVNTGELFF
TGTGCCAGCAGCTTCGCGGTGAACACCGGGGAGCTGTTTTTT
>TRBJ2-2|many|TRBV27|TRBD2
CASSHGLAGGPNGELFF
TGTGCCAGCAGTCATGGACTAGCGGGAGGGCCAAACGGGGAGCTGTTTTTT
>TRBJ2-3|few|TRBV5-1|TRBD2
CASRPQGLAGHTDTQYF
TGCGCCAGCAGGCCCCAGGGACTAGCGGGCCACACAGATACGCAGTATTTT
>TRBJ2-3|.|TRBV14|.
CASSQGRGRLTDTQYF
TGTGCCAGCAGCCAGGGAAGGGGCAGGCTTACAGATACGCAGTATTTT
>TRBJ2-2|many|TRBV28|.
CASRGLSGCNTGELFF
TGTGCCAGCAGGGGGCTCAGCGGTTGTAACACCGGGGAGCTGTTTTTT
>TRBJ2-7|.|TRBV7-9|TRBD1
CASSPPGQSNEQYF
TGTGCCAGCAGCCCACCGGGACAGAGCAACGAGCAGTACTTC
>TRBJ2-3|.|TRBV18|.
CASSPPQGRGVTDTQYF
TGTGCCAGCTCACCACCTCAGGGTCGCGGGGTCACAGATACGCAGTATTTT
>TRBJ1-1|many|TRBV27|.
CTSSFRMNTEAFF
TGTACCAGCAGTTTTCGGATGAACACTGAAGCTTTCTTT